This record concerns one TCR beta chain sequence. V was cut by 2 bases and J by 0 bases, with 10 bases left in between. The CDR3 runs to 16 residues. CDR1 and CDR2 from the germline V gene are SGHVS and FQNEAQ. Measured with immunoSEQ multiplex PCR; TCRdb has only the in-frame clones, and not every one. The profile shows about 25,000 clones, approximately 86% of them singletons. The sample comes from a study of T cell changes during pregnancy in multiple sclerosis. The chain links TRBV7-8 to TRBJ1-4; D not resolved. The receptor was isolated from a female donor in good health, enrolled as a control in a pregnancy study. The sample in question was CD8+ T cells from peripheral blood mononuclear cells, obtained in the first trimester of pregnancy. CDR3 sequence: CASSLNIVATNEKLFF. CDR3 DNA: TGTGCCAGCAGCTTAAATATTGTTGCAACTAATGAAAAACTGTTTTTT.